The present entry profiles one T cell receptor beta chain with its context. This clone was counted many times. What this receptor recognizes is not known. The observed sequence ends 3 residues before the CDR3 terminus, with the missing tail filled in from the germline J gene. The trim is 5 bases for V and 7 bases for J, with a gap of 12 bases between the germline ends. CDR1 is given as LNHDA and CDR2 as SQIVND, both from the germline V gene (reference sequence). The cysteine opens and the phenylalanine closes a CDR3 of 13 amino acids. Sequencing covers 30 bases of the CDR3, shown here with the frame starting at base 1. For sequencing input, CVID and control samples contributed equivalent amounts of genomic DNA. For every sample, a 60 bp segment covering the rearranged TCRbeta CDR3 region was amplified and then sequenced. The immunoSEQ assay, a bias-corrected multiplex PCR combined with high-throughput sequencing, was used to amplify TCRbeta. Processing in the source paper ran as follows. Every unique nucleotide sequence was considered a clone and was annotated with V, D and J genes, copy number and frequency. Sequences were labeled productive if in frame, and non-productive if out of frame or containing stop codons. As previously described, clonality was calculated on the basis of Shannon's entropy. The predicted amino acid sequences of productive clones were used to derive mean CDR3 Kyte-Doolittle hydropathy. The R hclust function was used to hierarchically cluster scaled V gene usage with Manhattan distance and complete linkage. To assess clone sharing by CDR3 amino acid sequence, 12 repertoires per group were resampled over 100 rounds. The repertoires were screened for some 69 published EBV-specific TCRbeta sequences and 200 to 250 published CMV-specific TCRbeta sequences. Analysis left out two CVID samples that produced under 10,000 sequences, so fewer than 55 CVID repertoires remained. Not all clones reach the TCRdb copy of this immuneACCESS table, which keeps in-frame sequences only. Checked studies attribute under half of the gap to unresolved V genes and leave the rest unexplained. V, J and clone size derive from that table, while D and trimming were established from the DNA sequence. Here the sample lists some 60,000 clones, none seen once only. The top ten hold approximately 1.6% of the sample.

The data belong to a study of T cell clonality in common variable immunodeficiency (dated by TCRdb to 2014 to 2015). General study outcomes and caveats: Even though DNA input was equal, the average per sample came to about 74,000 unique sequences for controls compared with about 30,000 for CVID samples. Correlations of repertoire features with clinical complications were constrained by heterogeneity among patients within the CVID cohort. CVID TCRbeta sequences were reported to have fewer deletions and N-nucleotide insertions and to lack highly modified clones with 13 or more V deletions. TCRbeta clonality was higher in CVID subjects than in healthy controls (t-test p = 0.018), and the increase was most characteristic of about a third of subjects. CVID subjects shared fewer TCRbeta clones with each other than healthy controls did (p < 0.0001). The authors noted that sequencing repertoires of T cell subpopulations would be needed to clarify what caused the increased clonality in CVID.

Predominantly Caucasian heritage was noted among both the CVID patients and the healthy controls. Heparinized peripheral whole blood samples of about 5 to 8.5 ml were collected from each donor. Genomic DNA from adults with common variable immune deficiency (CVID) and from healthy adult controls was used for sequencing of TCRbeta CDR3 repertoires. There were about 22 healthy adult volunteers in the control group (roughly twelve female and some ten male), ranging in age from about 23 to 70 years, with a mean age of roughly 35. Diluted blood was density-centrifuged over Hypaque 1077 or Ficoll-Paque to isolate peripheral blood mononuclear cells. Genomic DNA was obtained from unsorted mononuclear cells using either Qiagen column purification or a centrifugation-based method.

The source material was peripheral blood mononuclear cells. The V and J genes are TRBV19 and TRBJ2-1; the D gene is not confidently resolved. This clonotype originated in a person aged 18-70 years in good health. CDR3 protein: CASSRDGRNEQFF. Partial CDR3 DNA: TGTGCCAGTAGTCGAGATGGTCGGAATGAG. Joined to the reference TRBV19 and TRBJ2-1 proteins, this CDR3 gives the full variable domain: DGGITQSPKYLFRKEGQNVTLSCEQNLNHDAMYWYRQDPGQGLRLIYYSQIVNDFQKGDIAEGYSVSREKKESFPLTVTSAQKNPTAFYLCASSRDGRNEQFFGPGTRLTVL.